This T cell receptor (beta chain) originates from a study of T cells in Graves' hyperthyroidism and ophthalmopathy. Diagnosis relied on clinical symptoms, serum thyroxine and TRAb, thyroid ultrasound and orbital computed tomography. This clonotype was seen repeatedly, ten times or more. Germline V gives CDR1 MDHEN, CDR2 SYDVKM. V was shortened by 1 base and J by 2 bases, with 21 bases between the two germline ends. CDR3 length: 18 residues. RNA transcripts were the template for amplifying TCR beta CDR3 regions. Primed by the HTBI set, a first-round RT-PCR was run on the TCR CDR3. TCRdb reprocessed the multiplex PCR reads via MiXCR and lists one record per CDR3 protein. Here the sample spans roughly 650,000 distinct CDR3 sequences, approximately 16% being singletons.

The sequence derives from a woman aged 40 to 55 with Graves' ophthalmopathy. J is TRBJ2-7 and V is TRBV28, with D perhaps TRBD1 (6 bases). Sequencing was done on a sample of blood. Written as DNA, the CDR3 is TGTGCCAGCAGTTTATTGGGAGCAACAAACAGGGCACCCTACGAGCAGTACTTC. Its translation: CASSLLGATNRAPYEQYF.